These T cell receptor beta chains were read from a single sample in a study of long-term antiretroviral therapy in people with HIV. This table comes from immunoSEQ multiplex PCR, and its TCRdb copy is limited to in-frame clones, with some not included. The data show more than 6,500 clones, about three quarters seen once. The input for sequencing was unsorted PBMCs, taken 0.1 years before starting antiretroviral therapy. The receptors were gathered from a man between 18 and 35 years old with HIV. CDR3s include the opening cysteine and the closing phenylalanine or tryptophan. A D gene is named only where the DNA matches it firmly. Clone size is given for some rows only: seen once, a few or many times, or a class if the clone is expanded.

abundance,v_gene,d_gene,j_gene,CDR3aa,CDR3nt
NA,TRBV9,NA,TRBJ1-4,CASSVAGGPTNEKLFF,TGTGCCAGCAGCGTAGCCGGAGGGCCAACTAATGAAAAACTGTTTTTT
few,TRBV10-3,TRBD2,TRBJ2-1,CAIGRGTSGAAEQFF,TGTGCCATCGGTAGAGGGACTAGCGGGGCGGCTGAGCAGTTCTTC
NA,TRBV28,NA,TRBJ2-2,CASSFGHNTGELFF,TGTGCCAGCAGTTTCGGGCACAACACCGGGGAGCTGTTTTTT
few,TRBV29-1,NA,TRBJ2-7,CSVEGGQSYEQYF,TGCAGCGTTGAAGGTGGACAGTCCTACGAGCAGTACTTC
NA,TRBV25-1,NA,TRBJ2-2,CASSGGPLRLFF,TGTGCCAGCAGTGGAGGGCCTCTCCGGCTGTTTTTT
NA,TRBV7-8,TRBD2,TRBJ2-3,CASSARTSGGYTDTQYF,TGTGCCAGCAGCGCCCGGACTAGCGGGGGGTACACAGATACGCAGTATTTT
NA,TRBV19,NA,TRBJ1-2,CASSIEALGSSHYGYTF,TGTGCCAGTAGTATAGAAGCCCTGGGCAGTTCGCACTATGGCTACACCTTC
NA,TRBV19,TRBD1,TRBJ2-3,CASSMGTESIDTQYF,TGTGCCAGTAGCATGGGGACAGAGAGTATAGATACGCAGTATTTT
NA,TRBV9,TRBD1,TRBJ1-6,CASSVAGQGDSPLHF,TGTGCCAGCAGCGTAGCGGGACAGGGGGATTCACCCCTCCACTTT
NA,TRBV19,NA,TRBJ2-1,CATAPQGWNEQFF,TGTGCCACCGCTCCCCAGGGTTGGAATGAGCAGTTCTTC
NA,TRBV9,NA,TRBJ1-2,CASGGHYGYTF,TGTGCCAGCGGGGGACACTATGGCTACACCTTC
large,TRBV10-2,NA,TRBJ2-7,CASSEFGAPEQYF,TGCGCCAGCAGTGAGTTTGGCGCCCCCGAGCAGTACTTC
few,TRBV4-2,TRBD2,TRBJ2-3,CASSQERAAGGRTDTQYF,TGTGCCAGCAGCCAAGAGCGGGCAGCGGGGGGGCGCACAGATACGCAGTATTTT
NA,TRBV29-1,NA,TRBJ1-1,CSVAVMNTEAFF,TGCAGCGTTGCGGTTATGAACACTGAAGCTTTCTTT
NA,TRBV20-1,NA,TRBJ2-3,CSASVADTQYF,TGCAGTGCTAGTGTTGCAGATACGCAGTATTTT
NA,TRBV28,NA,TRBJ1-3,CASSFSGTGNTIYF,TGTGCCAGCAGTTTCTCGGGGACTGGAAACACCATATATTTT
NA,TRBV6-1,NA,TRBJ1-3,CASSEATGAGNTIYF,TGTGCCAGCAGTGAAGCAACCGGGGCCGGAAACACCATATATTTT
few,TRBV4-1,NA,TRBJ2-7,CASSPRAMMYEQYF,TGCGCCAGCAGCCCCCGGGCCATGATGTACGAGCAGTACTTC
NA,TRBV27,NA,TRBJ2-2,CATTWAGYGELFF,TGTGCCACCACCTGGGCAGGGTACGGGGAGCTGTTTTTT
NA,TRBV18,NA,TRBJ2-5,CASSSPEGQETQYF,TGTGCCAGCTCCTCGCCAGAGGGGCAGGAGACCCAGTACTTC